The following is a T cell receptor (beta chain) sequence with its context. The antigen remains unidentified. This entry comes from a study of T cell clonotyping in hematopoietic cell transplantation. Overall study results and limits: Cells were unsorted, so CD4 and CD8 contributions were not separated. Pathologically expanded recipient clonotypes increased progressively from day 30 to day 180 as diversity fell.

The CDR3 sequence is 14 residues long. Germline V gene lookup returns CDR1 SGHNT and CDR2 YENEEA. Trimming cost V 3 bases and J 8 bases, with 16 bases left between them. Blood collection times were about day -28 and days 30, 100, 180 posttransplant. Clones were read by immunoSEQ multiplex PCR, and TCRdb kept only the in-frame ones, dropping some. The sample contains about 11,000 clones, approximately 91% of which appear only once. The clonotype comes from a male patient between 60 and 69 years old who had an allogeneic stem cell transplant from an unrelated donor, so the T cells may come from the graft donor. Some clones in this sample may be carry-over from other donors' samples. The sequencing here drew on PBMCs, taken 180 days after allogeneic stem cell transplant. The chain carries TRBV11-3 and TRBJ1-2, with a weak D call TRBD1 (6 bases). The CDR3, as DNA: TGTGCCAGCAGCTTGGGGGGCCTGAGGGTCGGCTACACCTTC. This encodes CASSLGGLRVGYTF.